The clone carrying this T cell receptor (beta chain) was detected a few times. As yet, its antigen is unknown. This specimen comes from a study of cytomegalovirus exposure and HLA in healthy donors. Study-level points and caveats: The authors excluded some V segments, including TRBV6-2 and TRBV6-3, as indistinguishable.

J lost 0 bases, V lost 4 bases, and 7 bases had no gene match. The V gene's germline CDR1 is MDHEN and CDR2 SYDVKM. The CDR3 spans 17 residues. It was with 60 Vbeta and 13 Jbeta primers that the PCR ran. Data came from immunoSEQ multiplex PCR; TCRdb stores just in-frame clones and leaves some out. The sample shows about 150,000 clones, roughly three quarters of them seen only once. The sample comprised PBMCs. The TCR comes from a man between 25 and 39 years old in good health and CMV-seropositive. This chain connects TRBV28 to TRBJ1-1; 11 nucleotides line up with TRBD1. CDR3 DNA sequence: TGTGCCAGCAGTTCGAGGACAGGGGGCCAGATGAACACTGAAGCTTTCTTT. Translated, it gives CASSSRTGGQMNTEAFF.